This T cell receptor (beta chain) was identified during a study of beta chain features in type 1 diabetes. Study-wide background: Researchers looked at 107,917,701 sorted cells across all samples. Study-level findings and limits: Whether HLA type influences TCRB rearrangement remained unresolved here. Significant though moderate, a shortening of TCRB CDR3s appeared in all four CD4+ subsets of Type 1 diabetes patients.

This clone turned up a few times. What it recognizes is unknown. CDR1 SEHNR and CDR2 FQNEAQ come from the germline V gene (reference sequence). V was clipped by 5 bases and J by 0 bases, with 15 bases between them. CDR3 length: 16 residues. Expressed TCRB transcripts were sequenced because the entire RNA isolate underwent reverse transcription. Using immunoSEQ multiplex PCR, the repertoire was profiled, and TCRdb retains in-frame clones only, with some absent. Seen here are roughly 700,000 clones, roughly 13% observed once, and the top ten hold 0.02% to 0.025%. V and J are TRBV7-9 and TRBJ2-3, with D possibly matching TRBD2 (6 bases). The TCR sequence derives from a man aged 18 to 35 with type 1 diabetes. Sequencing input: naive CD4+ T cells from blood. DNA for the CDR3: TGTGCCAGCAGCGGGACGCGGGGCCCTAGCACAGATACGCAGTATTTT. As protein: CASSGTRGPSTDTQYF.